Listed below are T cell receptor beta chains from one sample, sequenced in a study of blood T cell repertoires in COVID-19. Generated by immunoSEQ multiplex PCR, the TCRdb table keeps only in-frame clones and is missing some. The table has over 250,000 clones, nearly 90% seen once. Sequenced: peripheral blood. These receptors originate from a young woman with acute or convalescent COVID-19. CDR3s include the opening cysteine and the closing phenylalanine or tryptophan. The D gene is left open where the match is weak. Some rows mark clone size as missing; the rest say once, few, many or name a class of expanded clone.

TRBJ1-2 | . | TRBV10-3 | . | CAISESTDGYTF | TGTGCCATCAGTGAGTCCACAGATGGCTACACCTTC
TRBJ2-6 | . | TRBV4-1 | few | CASRSPGGRLTGANVLTF | TGCGCCAGCAGGAGTCCCGGGGGGCGCTTGACTGGGGCCAACGTCCTGACTTTC
TRBJ1-4 | . | TRBV30 | once | CAWTPREFRKKLFF | TGTGCCTGGACCCCTAGGGAGTTTAGGAAAAAACTGTTTTTT
TRBJ2-7 | . | TRBV3-1/TRBV3-2 | . | CASSYNRAHEQYF | TGTGCCAGCAGCTATAACAGGGCCCACGAGCAGTACTTC
TRBJ2-3 | TRBD2 | TRBV11-3 | . | CASSHSGRADTQYF | TGTGCCAGCAGTCATAGCGGGAGGGCAGATACGCAGTATTTT
TRBJ1-3 | . | TRBV2 | . | CASSPQVFGNTIYF | TGTGCCAGCAGTCCCCAGGTATTTGGAAACACCATATATTTT
TRBJ1-6 | . | TRBV27 | . | CASSLRSSNSPLHF | TGTGCCAGCAGTTTACGGTCCTCTAATTCACCCCTCCACTTT
TRBJ1-2 | TRBD1 | TRBV4-2 | . | CASSPQGAARYGYTF | TGTGCCAGCAGCCCGCAGGGGGCTGCCCGCTATGGCTACACCTTC
TRBJ1-1 | TRBD1 | TRBV10-1 | . | CASSAQGGSRAFF | TGCGCCAGCAGTGCACAGGGGGGCAGTCGAGCTTTCTTT
TRBJ1-3 | . | TRBV7-8 | few | CASSLVGAGNTIYF | TGTGCCAGCAGCTTAGTCGGGGCTGGAAACACCATATATTTT
TRBJ2-2 | . | TRBV4-3 | . | CASSQDRNTGELFF | TGCGCCAGCAGCCAAGATCGTAACACCGGGGAGCTGTTTTTT
TRBJ1-1 | TRBD1 | TRBV9 | . | CASSASTGRGAEAFF | TGTGCCAGCAGCGCATCGACAGGGCGGGGGGCTGAAGCTTTCTTT
TRBJ1-2 | . | TRBV19 | . | CASTGFISYGYTF | TGTGCCAGTACAGGGTTCATCTCCTATGGCTACACCTTC
TRBJ2-1 | TRBD2 | TRBV5-4 | . | CASSGPSGYNEQFF | TGTGCCAGCAGCGGGCCTAGCGGTTACAATGAGCAGTTCTTC
TRBJ2-1 | TRBD2 | TRBV24-1 | . | CATSVAGGVNEQFF | TGTGCCACCAGTGTTGCGGGAGGAGTCAATGAGCAGTTCTTC
TRBJ1-1 | . | TRBV3-1/TRBV3-2 | . | CASSQPHGEAEAFF | TGTGCCAGCAGCCAACCACATGGGGAGGCTGAAGCTTTCTTT
TRBJ2-7 | TRBD1 | TRBV4-3 | . | CASSQGWDSYEQYF | TGCGCCAGCAGCCAAGGCTGGGACAGCTACGAGCAGTACTTC
TRBJ2-5 | . | TRBV5-1 | . | CASSLGLSYQETQYF | TGCGCCAGCAGCTTGGGACTATCGTACCAAGAGACCCAGTACTTC
TRBJ1-1 | . | TRBV12-3/TRBV12-4 | . | CASSLGTTAEAFF | TGTGCCAGCAGTTTAGGCACTACCGCTGAAGCTTTCTTT
TRBJ1-6 | TRBD1 | TRBV11-2 | . | CASSLANPGQGARNSPLHF | TGTGCCAGCAGCTTAGCAAATCCGGGACAGGGGGCTCGTAATTCACCCCTCCACTTT
TRBJ2-7 | TRBD1 | TRBV19 | few | CASSPGTGHSYEQYF | TGTGCCAGTAGTCCCGGGACAGGCCACTCCTACGAGCAGTACTTC
TRBJ2-1 | TRBD2 | TRBV2 | . | CASRSSGSQWNEQFF | TGTGCCAGCAGATCTAGCGGGAGTCAGTGGAATGAGCAGTTCTTC